The rows below give T cell receptor beta chains drawn from one sample of a study of shared clonotypes between healthy human individuals. Some clones are missing from TCRdb's copy, which holds only in-frame ones; the method was immunoSEQ multiplex PCR. Of 2 million to 2.5 million clones listed, approximately 96% were seen once; the top ten hold 0.1% to 0.15%. The sequencing sample was made of naive CD4+ T cells sorted from blood. These TCRs come from a man aged 18 to 35 in good health. The CDR3 runs from the conserved cysteine through the conserved F or W. D genes are given only for firm matches. Size is stated for part of the rows, as once, few or many counts, or as a class when the clone is expanded.

J gene | V gene | D gene | clone size | CDR3 DNA | CDR3 protein
TRBJ2-7 | TRBV20-1 | NA | NA | TGCAGTGTAAGCGGTTCCTACGAGCAGTACTTC | CSVSGSYEQYF
TRBJ2-3 | TRBV12-5 | TRBD2 | NA | TGTGCTAGTGGCCCGGGACTAGCGGGAACCTTTGGTACGCAGTATTTT | CASGPGLAGTFGTQYF
TRBJ2-7 | TRBV4-3 | NA | NA | TGCGCCAGCAGCCACTCAGGGAGCTCCTACGAGCAGTACTTC | CASSHSGSSYEQYF
TRBJ1-5 | TRBV18 | TRBD1 | NA | TGTGCCAGCTCACCTCAGGGGGCATCCAATCAGCCCCAGCATTTT | CASSPQGASNQPQHF
TRBJ1-2 | TRBV6-5 | NA | NA | TGTGCCAGCAGTTACCTCGGTAGCTACACCTTC | CASSYLGSYTF
TRBJ2-7 | TRBV9 | NA | NA | TGTGCCAGCAGCGTGAGTACCTCAGGGGAGCAGTACTTC | CASSVSTSGEQYF
TRBJ1-3 | TRBV20-1 | NA | once | TGCAGTGCCGGGGGAGGAAACACCATATATTTT | CSAGGGNTIYF
TRBJ2-7 | TRBV9 | TRBD2 | NA | TGTGCCAGCAGCGAGACTAGCGGGGGCTTTTACGAGCAGTACTTC | CASSETSGGFYEQYF
TRBJ1-2 | TRBV6-1 | TRBD1 | NA | TGTGCCAGCATTCCGGATGACAGGGGAAGATTAGGCTACACCTTC | CASIPDDRGRLGYTF
TRBJ2-3 | TRBV7-2 | TRBD2 | NA | TGTGCCAGCAGCTTAGCGGGATGGGGGAGGGCTAGCACAGATACGCAGTATTTT | CASSLAGWGRASTDTQYF
TRBJ2-1 | TRBV5-4 | NA | once | TGTGCCAGCAGCTCCAAGGACAGCTCCTACAATGAGCAGTTCTTC | CASSSKDSSYNEQFF
TRBJ1-1 | TRBV20-1 | TRBD1 | once | TGCAGTGGAGGGGGCAACACTGAAGCTTTCTTT | CSGGGNTEAFF
TRBJ1-6 | TRBV14 | NA | NA | TGTGCCAGCAGCGGTCAGGGAGCTTCACCCCTCCACTTT | CASSGQGASPLHF
TRBJ1-6 | TRBV6-5 | NA | NA | TGTGCCAGCAGTTACTGGGGGGTGAGAGATTCACCCCTCCACTTT | CASSYWGVRDSPLHF
TRBJ1-2 | TRBV6-5 | NA | NA | TGTGCCAGCAGCCGGGGCAGTAACTATGGCTACACCTTC | CASSRGSNYGYTF
TRBJ1-2 | TRBV5-1 | NA | NA | TGCGCCAGCAGCCGGGACGGAAATGGCTACACCTTC | CASSRDGNGYTF